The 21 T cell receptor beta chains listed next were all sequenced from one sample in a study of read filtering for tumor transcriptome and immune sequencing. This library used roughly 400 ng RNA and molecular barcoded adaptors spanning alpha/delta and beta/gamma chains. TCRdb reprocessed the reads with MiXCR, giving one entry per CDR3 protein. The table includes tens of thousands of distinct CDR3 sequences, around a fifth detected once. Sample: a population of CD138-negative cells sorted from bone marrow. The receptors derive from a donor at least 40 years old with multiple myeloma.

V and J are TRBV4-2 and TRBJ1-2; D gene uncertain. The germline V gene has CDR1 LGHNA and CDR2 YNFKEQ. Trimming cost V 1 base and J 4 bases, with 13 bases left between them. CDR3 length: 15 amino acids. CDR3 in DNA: TGTGCCAGCAGCCAAGTTATGCCTAAGAGCTATGGCTACACCTTC. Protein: CASSQVMPKSYGYTF.

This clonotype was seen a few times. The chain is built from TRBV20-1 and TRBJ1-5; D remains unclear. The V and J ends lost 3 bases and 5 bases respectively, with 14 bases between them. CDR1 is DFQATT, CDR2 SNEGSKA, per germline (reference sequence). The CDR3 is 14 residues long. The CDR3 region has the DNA TGCAGTGCTAGGTTCCAGGCAGTAGATCAGCCCCAGCATTTT. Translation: CSARFQAVDQPQHF.

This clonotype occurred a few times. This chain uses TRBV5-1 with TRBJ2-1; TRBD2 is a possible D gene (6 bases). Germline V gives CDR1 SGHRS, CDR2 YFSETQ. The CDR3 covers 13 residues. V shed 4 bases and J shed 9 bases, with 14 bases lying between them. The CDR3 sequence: CASSGDSFLEQFF. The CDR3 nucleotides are TGCGCCAGCAGCGGGGACTCGTTCCTTGAGCAGTTCTTC. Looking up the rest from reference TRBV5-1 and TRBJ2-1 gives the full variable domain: KAGVTQTPRYLIKTRGQQVTLSCSPISGHRSVSWYQQTPGQGLQFLFEYFSETQRNKGNFPGRFSGRQFSNSRSEMNVSTLELGDSALYLCASSGDSFLEQFFGPGTRLTVL.

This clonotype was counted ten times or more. The CDR3 sequence: CASSLVAGHQPQHF. The DNA for the CDR3 is TGTGCCAGCAGTTTAGTCGCAGGTCATCAGCCCCAGCATTTT. The J gene is TRBJ1-5, the V gene TRBV28; D gene unclear. Germline CDR1 is MDHEN and CDR2 is SYDVKM. The V and J ends lost 2 bases and 5 bases respectively, with 10 bases between them. The CDR3 totals 14 residues.

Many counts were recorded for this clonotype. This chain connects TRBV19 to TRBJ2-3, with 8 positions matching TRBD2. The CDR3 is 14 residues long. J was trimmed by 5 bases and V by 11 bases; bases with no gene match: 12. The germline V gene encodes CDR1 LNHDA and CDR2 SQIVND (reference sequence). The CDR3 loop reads CACSAGGFRDTQYF. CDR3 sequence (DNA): TGTGCCTGCTCCGCGGGGGGCTTTAGAGATACGCAGTATTTT.

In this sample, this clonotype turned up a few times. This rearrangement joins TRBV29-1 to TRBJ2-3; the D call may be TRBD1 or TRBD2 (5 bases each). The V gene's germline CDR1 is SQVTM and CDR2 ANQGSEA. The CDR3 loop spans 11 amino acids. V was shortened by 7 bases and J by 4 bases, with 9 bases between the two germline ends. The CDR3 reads CSGGSSDTQYF. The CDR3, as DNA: TGCAGCGGGGGGAGCTCAGATACGCAGTATTTT.

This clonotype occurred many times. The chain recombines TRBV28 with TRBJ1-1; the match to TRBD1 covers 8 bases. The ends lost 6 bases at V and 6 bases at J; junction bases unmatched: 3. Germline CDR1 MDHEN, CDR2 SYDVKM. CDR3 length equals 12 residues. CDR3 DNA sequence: TGTGCCAGCAGGACAGGGGTCCCTGAAGCTTTCTTT. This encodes CASRTGVPEAFF.

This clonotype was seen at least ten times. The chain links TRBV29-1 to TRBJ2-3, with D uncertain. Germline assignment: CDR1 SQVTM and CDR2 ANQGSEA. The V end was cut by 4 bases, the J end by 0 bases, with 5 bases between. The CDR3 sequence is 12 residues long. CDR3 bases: TGCAGCGTTGTCTTTAGCACAGATACGCAGTATTTT. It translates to CSVVFSTDTQYF.

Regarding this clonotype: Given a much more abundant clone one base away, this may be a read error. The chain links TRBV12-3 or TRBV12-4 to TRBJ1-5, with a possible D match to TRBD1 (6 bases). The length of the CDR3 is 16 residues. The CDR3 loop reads CACSLLAGDYNQPQHF. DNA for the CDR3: TGTGCCTGCAGTTTACTCGCAGGGGACTACAATCAGCCCCAGCATTTT.

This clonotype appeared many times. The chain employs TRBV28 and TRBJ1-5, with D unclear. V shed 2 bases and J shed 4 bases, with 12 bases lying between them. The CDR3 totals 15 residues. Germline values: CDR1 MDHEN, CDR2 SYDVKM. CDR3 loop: CASSLPEQRNQPQHF. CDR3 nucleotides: TGTGCCAGCAGTTTACCTGAACAGAGAAATCAGCCCCAGCATTTT.

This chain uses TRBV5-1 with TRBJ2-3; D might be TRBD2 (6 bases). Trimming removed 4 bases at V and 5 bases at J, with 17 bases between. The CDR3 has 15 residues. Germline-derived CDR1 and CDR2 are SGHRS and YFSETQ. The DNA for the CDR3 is TGCGCCAGCAGCCCCCCCGCGGGGCCGGGAGATACGCAGTATTTT. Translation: CASSPPAGPGDTQYF.

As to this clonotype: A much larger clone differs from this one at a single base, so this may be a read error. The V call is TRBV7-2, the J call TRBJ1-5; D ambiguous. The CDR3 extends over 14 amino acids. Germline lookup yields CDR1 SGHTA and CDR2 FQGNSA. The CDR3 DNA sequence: TGTGCCGGCAGCTTAACGAGGGGCAATCAGCCCCAGCATTTT. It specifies CAGSLTRGNQPQHF.

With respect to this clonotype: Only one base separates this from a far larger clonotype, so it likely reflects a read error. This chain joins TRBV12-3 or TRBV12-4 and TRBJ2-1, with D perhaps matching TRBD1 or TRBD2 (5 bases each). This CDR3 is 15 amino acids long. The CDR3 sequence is CASSYRDGLYNEQIF. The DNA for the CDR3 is TGTGCCAGCAGTTACCGGGACGGATTATACAATGAGCAGATCTTC.

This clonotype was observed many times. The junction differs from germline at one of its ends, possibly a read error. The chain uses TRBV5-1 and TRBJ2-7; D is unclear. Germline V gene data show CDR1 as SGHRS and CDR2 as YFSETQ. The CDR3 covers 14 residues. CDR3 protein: CASSLAGSAYEQYF. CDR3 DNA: TGCGCCAGCAGTTTGGCCGGGTCGGCCTACGAGCAGTACTTC.

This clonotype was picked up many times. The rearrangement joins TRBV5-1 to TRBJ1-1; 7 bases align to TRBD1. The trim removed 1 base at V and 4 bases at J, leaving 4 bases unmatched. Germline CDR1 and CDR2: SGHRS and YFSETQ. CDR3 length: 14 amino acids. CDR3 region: CASSLTGEGTEAFF. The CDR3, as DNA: TGCGCCAGCAGCTTGACAGGGGAGGGCACTGAAGCTTTCTTT.

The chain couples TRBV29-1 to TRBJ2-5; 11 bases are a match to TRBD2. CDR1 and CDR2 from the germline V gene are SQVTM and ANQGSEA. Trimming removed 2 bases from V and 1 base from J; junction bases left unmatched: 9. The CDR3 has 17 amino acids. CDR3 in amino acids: CSVESLAGGSLQETQYF. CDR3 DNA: TGCAGCGTTGAATCCCTAGCGGGGGGTTCCCTCCAAGAGACCCAGTACTTC.

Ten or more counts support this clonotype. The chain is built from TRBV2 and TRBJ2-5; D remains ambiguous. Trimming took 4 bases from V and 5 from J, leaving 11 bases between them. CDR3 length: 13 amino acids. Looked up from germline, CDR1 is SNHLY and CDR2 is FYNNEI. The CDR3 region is CASSGSTLETQYF. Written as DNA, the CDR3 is TGTGCCAGCAGTGGTTCGACTCTCGAGACCCAGTACTTC.

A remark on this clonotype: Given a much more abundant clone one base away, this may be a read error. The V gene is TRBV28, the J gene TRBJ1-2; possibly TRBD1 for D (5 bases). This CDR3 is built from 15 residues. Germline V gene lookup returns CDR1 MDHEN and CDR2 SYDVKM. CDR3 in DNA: TGTGCCAGCAGTCGGGGGGGTCCAGCTAACAATGGCTACACCTTC. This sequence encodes CASSRGGPANNGYTF.

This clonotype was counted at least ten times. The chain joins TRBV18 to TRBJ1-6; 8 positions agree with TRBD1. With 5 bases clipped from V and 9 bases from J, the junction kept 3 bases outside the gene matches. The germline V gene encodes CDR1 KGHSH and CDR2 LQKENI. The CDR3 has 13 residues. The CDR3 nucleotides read TGTGCCAGCTCAGTGGACAGGGCTTCACCCCTCCACTTT. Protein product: CASSVDRASPLHF.

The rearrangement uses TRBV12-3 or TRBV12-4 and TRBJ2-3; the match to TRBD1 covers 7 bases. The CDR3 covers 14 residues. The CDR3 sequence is CATQQGISTDTQYF. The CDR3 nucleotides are TGTGCTACCCAACAGGGGATAAGCACAGATACGCAGTATTTT.

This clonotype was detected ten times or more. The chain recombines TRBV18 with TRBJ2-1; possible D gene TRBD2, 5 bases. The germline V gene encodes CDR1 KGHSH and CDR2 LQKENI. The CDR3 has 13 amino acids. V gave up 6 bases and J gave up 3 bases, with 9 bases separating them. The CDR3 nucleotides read TGTGCCAGCTCCCCGGGGAACTACAATGAGCAGTTCTTC. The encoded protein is CASSPGNYNEQFF.